This TCR beta chain came from a study of read filtering for tumor transcriptome and immune sequencing. Study-wide background: The cohort had approximately 16 men and 14 to 15 women aged about 45 to 90, mean about 66 years.

Concerning this clonotype itself: Its specificity is not known.

This library used roughly 400 ng RNA and molecular barcoded adaptors spanning alpha/delta and beta/gamma chains. TCRdb used MiXCR to reprocess the reads, holding one entry per CDR3 protein. The sample shows 50,000 or so distinct CDR3 sequences, 9% to 15% of them seen only once. General observations from the study: Even smaller IR-seq throughput identified most shared clonotypes.

Every patient had bone marrow sampled while the disease was active. The receptor comes from a donor at least 40 years old with multiple myeloma. Sequences were obtained from a population of CD138-negative cells sorted from bone marrow.

CDR3 region: CSAPDPGQGSYNEQFF. The CDR3 nucleotides read TGCAGTGCTCCAGACCCGGGACAGGGCTCCTACAATGAGCAGTTCTTC. The V and J genes are TRBV20-1 and TRBJ2-1, with TRBD1 matching 9 bases. CDR1 and CDR2 from the germline V gene are DFQATT and SNEGSKA (reference sequence). V was clipped by 5 bases and J by 0 bases; unmatched bases: 8. The CDR3 has 16 residues.